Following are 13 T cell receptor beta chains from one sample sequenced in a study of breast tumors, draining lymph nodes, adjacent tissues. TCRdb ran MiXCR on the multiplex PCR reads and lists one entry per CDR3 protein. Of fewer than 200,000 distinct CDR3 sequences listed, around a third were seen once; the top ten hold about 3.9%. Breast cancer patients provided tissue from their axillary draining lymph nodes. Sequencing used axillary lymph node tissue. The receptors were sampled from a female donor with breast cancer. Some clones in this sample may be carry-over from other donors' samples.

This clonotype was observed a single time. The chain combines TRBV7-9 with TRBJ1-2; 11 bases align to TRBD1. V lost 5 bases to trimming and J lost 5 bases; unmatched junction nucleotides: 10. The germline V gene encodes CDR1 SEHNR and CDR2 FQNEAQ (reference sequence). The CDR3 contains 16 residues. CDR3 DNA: TGTGCCAGCAGCACCAGGACAGGGGGCGCGAGGTATGGCTACACCTTC. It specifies CASSTRTGGARYGYTF.

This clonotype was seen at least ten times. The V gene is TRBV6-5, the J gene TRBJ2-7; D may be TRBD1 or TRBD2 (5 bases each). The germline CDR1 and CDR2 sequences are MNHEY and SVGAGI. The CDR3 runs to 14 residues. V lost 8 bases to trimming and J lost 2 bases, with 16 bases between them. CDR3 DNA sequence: TGTGCCAGCGCTCCTACGGGGCAGACCTACGAGCAGTACTTC. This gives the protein CASAPTGQTYEQYF.

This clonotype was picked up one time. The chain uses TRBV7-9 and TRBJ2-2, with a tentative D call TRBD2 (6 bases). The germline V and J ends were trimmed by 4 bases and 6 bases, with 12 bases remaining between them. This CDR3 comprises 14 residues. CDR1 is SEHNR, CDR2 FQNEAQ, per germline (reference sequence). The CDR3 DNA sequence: TGTGCCAGCAGCTCCCTGGGAGGTGCCGGGGAGCTGTTTTTT. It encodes CASSSLGGAGELFF.

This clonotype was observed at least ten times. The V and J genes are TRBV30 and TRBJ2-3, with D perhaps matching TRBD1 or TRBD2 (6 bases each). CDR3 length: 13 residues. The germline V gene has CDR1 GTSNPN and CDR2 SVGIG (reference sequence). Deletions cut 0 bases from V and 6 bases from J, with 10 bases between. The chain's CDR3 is CAWSVGGADTQYF. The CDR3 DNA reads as TGTGCCTGGAGTGTCGGGGGCGCGGATACGCAGTATTTT. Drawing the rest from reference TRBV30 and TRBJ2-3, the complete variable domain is SQTIHQWPATLVQPVGSPLSLECTVEGTSNPNLYWYRQAAGRGLQLLFYSVGIGQISSEVPQNLSASRPQDRQFILSSKKLLLSDSGFYLCAWSVGGADTQYFGPGTRLTVL.

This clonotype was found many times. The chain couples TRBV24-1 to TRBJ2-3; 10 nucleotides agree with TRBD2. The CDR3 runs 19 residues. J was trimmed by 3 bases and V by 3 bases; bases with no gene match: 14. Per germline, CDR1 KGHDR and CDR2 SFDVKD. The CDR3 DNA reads TGTGCCACCAGTGATGCCTTAGCGGGGGGCCCACAAAGAACAGATACGCAGTATTTT. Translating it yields CATSDALAGGPQRTDTQYF.

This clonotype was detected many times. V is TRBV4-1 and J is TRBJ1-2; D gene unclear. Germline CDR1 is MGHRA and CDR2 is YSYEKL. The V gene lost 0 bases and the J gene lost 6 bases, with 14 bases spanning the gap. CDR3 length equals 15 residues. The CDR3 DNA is TGCGCCAGCAGCCAAGATGGCGGGATGTTACATGGCTACACCTTC. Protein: CASSQDGGMLHGYTF.

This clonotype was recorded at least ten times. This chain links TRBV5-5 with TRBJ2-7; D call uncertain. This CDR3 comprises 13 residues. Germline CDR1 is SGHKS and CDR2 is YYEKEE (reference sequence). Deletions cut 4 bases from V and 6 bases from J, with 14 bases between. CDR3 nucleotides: TGTGCCAGCAGCAACAGAGGTGGGCTCGAGCAGTACTTC. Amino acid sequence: CASSNRGGLEQYF.

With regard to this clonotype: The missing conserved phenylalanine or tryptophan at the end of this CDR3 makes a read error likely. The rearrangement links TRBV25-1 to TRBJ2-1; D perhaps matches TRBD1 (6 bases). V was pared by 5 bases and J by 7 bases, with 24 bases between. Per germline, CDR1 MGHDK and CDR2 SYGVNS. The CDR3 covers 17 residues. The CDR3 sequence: CASSLYVSGQGRNEQFC. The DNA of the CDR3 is TGTGCCAGCAGTTTGTACGTGTCGGGGCAGGGGAGAAATGAGCAGTTCTGC.

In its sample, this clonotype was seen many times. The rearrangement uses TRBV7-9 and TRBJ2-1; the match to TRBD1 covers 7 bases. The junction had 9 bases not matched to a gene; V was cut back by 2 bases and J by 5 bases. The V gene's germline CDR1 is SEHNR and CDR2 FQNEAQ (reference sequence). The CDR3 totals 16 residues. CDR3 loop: CASSLSTGSKNNEQFF. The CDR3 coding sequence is TGTGCCAGCAGCTTATCGACAGGGTCCAAAAACAATGAGCAGTTCTTC.

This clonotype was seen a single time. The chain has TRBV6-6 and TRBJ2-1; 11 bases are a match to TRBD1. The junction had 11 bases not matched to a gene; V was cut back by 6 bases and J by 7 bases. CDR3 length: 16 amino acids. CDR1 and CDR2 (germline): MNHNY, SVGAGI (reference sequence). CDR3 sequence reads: CASSYGTGGYINEQFF. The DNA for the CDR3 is TGTGCCAGCAGCTATGGGACAGGGGGGTATATAAATGAGCAGTTCTTC.

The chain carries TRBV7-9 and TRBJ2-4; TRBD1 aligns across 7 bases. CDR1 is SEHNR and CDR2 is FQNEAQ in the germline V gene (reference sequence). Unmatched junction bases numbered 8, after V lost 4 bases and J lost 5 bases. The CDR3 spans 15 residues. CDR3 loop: CASSSLDGTENIQYF. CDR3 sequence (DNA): TGTGCCAGCAGCTCCCTGGACGGGACAGAAAACATTCAGTACTTC.

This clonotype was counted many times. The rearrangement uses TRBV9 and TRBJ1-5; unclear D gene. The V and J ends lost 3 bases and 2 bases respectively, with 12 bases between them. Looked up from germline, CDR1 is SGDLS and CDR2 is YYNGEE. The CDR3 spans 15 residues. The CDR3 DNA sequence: TGTGCCAGCAGCGCAGGAGTCGGGGGCAATCAGCCCCAGCATTTT. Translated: CASSAGVGGNQPQHF.

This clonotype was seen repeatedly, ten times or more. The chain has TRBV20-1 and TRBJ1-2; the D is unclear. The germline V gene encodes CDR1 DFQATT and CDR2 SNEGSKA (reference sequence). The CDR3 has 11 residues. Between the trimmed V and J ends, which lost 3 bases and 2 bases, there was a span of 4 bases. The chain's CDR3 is CSASINYGYTF. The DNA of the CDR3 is TGCAGTGCTAGTATAAACTATGGCTACACCTTC.